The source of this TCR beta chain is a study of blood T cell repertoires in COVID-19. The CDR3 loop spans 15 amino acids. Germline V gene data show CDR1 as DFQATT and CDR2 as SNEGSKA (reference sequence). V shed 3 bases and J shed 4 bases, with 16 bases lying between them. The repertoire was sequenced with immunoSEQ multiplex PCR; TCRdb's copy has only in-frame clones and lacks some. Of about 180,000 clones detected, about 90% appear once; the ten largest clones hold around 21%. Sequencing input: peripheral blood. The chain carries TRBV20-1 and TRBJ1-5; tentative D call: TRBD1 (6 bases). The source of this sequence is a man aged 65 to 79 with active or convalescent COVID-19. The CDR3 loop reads CSASLGTQVNQPQHF. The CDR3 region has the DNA TGCAGTGCTAGTCTCGGGACACAAGTAAATCAGCCCCAGCATTTT.